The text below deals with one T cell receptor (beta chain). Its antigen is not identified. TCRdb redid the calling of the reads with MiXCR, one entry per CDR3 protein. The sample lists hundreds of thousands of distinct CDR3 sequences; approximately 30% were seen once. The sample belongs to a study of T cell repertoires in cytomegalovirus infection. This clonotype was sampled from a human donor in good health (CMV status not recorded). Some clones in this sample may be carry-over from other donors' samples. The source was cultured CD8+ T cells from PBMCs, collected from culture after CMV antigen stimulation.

CDR3 sequence (DNA): TGTGCCATAATCCCGGGTTCTGGGGCCAACGTCCTGACTTTC. It codes for CAIIPGSGANVLTF. The chain couples TRBV2 to TRBJ2-6, with unresolved D. Trimming took 10 bases from V and 1 from J, leaving 11 bases between them. The CDR3 contains 14 residues. Germline values: CDR1 SNHLY, CDR2 FYNNEI.